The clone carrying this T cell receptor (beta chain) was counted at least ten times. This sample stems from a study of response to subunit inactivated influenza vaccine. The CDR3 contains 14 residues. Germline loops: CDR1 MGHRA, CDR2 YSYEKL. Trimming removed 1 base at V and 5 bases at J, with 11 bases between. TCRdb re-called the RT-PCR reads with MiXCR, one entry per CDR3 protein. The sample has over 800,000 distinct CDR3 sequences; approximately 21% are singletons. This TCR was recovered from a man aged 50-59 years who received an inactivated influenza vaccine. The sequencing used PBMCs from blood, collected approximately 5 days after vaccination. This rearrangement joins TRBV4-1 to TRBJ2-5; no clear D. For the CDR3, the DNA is TGCGCCAGCAGCCAAGGCATTATCTTGGAGACCCAGTACTTC. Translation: CASSQGIILETQYF.